The 27 T cell receptor beta chains presented below share a single source sample, sequenced in a study of T cell changes during pregnancy in multiple sclerosis. Clones were read by immunoSEQ multiplex PCR, and TCRdb kept only the in-frame ones, dropping some. The sample consists of roughly 93,000 clones, around 93% of them appearing once. The sequencing here drew on peripheral blood, taken in the first trimester of pregnancy. These TCRs come from a female donor in good health, enrolled as a control in a pregnancy study.

J is TRBJ1-5 and V is TRBV19; no reliable D call. The CDR3 runs 13 residues. The germline V and J ends were trimmed by 5 bases and 1 base, with 6 bases remaining between them. Germline CDR1 LNHDA, CDR2 SQIVND (reference sequence). The CDR3 region is CASSLWSNQPQHF. In DNA form, the CDR3 reads TGTGCCAGTAGTCTATGGAGCAATCAGCCCCAGCATTTT.

The rearrangement links TRBV28 to TRBJ1-2; D is possibly TRBD1 (5 bases). CDR1 MDHEN and CDR2 SYDVKM come from the germline V gene. This CDR3 is 14 amino acids long. Trimming removed 8 bases at V and 4 bases at J, with 17 bases between. CDR3 in DNA: TGTGCCAGCTGTACGGTGGGGGGGGGCTATGGCTACACCTTC. It specifies CASCTVGGGYGYTF.

This clone was picked up one time. This chain connects TRBV14 to TRBJ2-6; 7 bases align to TRBD1. The junction had 9 bases not matched to a gene; V was cut back by 5 bases and J by 2 bases. The CDR3 spans 17 residues. Germline-derived CDR1 and CDR2 are SGHDN and FVKESK. Here the CDR3 DNA reads TGTGCCAGCAGCGTTTACAGGGGAGTCCCTGGGGCCAACGTCCTGACTTTC. This sequence encodes CASSVYRGVPGANVLTF.

The V gene is TRBV28, the J gene TRBJ2-5; TRBD2 matches at 10 bases. This CDR3 has 14 amino acids. Germline CDR1 reads MDHEN; CDR2 reads SYDVKM. After removal of 7 bases from V and 1 base from J, the junction contained 3 bases not matched to a gene. CDR3 sequence: CASTLAGVQETQYF. The CDR3 coding sequence is TGTGCCAGCACCCTAGCGGGGGTCCAAGAGACCCAGTACTTC.

The V call is TRBV7-8, the J call TRBJ2-1; a possible D gene is TRBD1 (5 bases). This CDR3 has 15 residues. CDR1 and CDR2 (germline): SGHVS, FQNEAQ. The V end was cut by 5 bases, the J end by 4 bases, with 15 bases between. CDR3 protein: CASSKQAVLYNEQFF. The CDR3 coding sequence is TGTGCCAGCAGCAAACAGGCCGTCCTTTACAATGAGCAGTTCTTC.

The genes are TRBV4-3 and TRBJ1-5; D is undetermined. Germline CDR1 reads LGHNA; CDR2 reads YSLEER. This CDR3 is built from 16 residues. Trimming removed 0 bases at V and 6 bases at J, with 15 bases between. CDR3 in DNA: TGCGCCAGCAGCCAAGACTTGCTCTATCGGGGTCAGCCCCAGCATTTT. This sequence encodes CASSQDLLYRGQPQHF.

V usage is TRBV2 and J usage is TRBJ1-2; TRBD1 aligns across 10 bases. Germline V gives CDR1 SNHLY, CDR2 FYNNEI. Trimming cost V 6 bases and J 7 bases; bases outside gene matches: 11. CDR3 size: 15 residues. This chain's CDR3 is CASRAGQGEYSGYTF. The CDR3 region has the DNA TGTGCCAGCAGGGCTGGACAGGGGGAATATTCTGGCTACACCTTC.

The V call is TRBV11-2, the J call TRBJ2-4; a possible D gene is TRBD2 (5 bases). V was shortened by 2 bases and J by 6 bases, with 14 bases between the two germline ends. From germline, CDR1 is SGHAT and CDR2 FQNNGV. This CDR3 spans 15 amino acids. CDR3 sequence (DNA): TGTGCCAGCAGCTTAAGGGCGGCTAGCCCAAACATTCAGTACTTC. Its translation: CASSLRAASPNIQYF.

V and J are TRBV7-9 and TRBJ1-2, with D possibly matching TRBD1 (6 bases). The CDR3 is made up of 16 amino acids. Germline V gives CDR1 SEHNR, CDR2 FQNEAQ (reference sequence). Trimming removed 7 bases from V and 4 bases from J, with 22 bases in between. CDR3 amino acids: CASTRGGGQGFYGYTF. The DNA for the CDR3 is TGTGCCAGCACAAGAGGGGGGGGCCAGGGATTCTATGGCTACACCTTC. Combining the CDR3 with reference TRBV7-9 and TRBJ1-2 gives the whole variable domain DTGVSQNPRHKITKRGQNVTFRCDPISEHNRLYWYRQTLGQGPEFLTYFQNEAQLEKSRLLSDRFSAERPKGSFSTLEIQRTEQGDSAMYLCASTRGGGQGFYGYTFGSGTRLTVV.

The J gene is TRBJ2-5, the V gene TRBV7-6, with a tentative D call TRBD1 (5 bases). V lost 2 bases to trimming and J lost 5 bases, with 18 bases between them. Germline CDR1 reads SGHVS; CDR2 reads FNYEAQ. This CDR3 is 16 amino acids long. The CDR3 here is CASSLKGSVTSETQYF. The CDR3 nucleotides are TGTGCCAGCAGCTTAAAGGGGTCGGTAACCAGCGAGACCCAGTACTTC.

This clone came up once. The gene calls are TRBV5-4 and TRBJ2-7; TRBD1 matches at 11 bases. The CDR3 totals 15 residues. V was clipped by 4 bases and J by 5 bases; unmatched bases: 8. Germline CDR1 SGHNT, CDR2 YYREEE (reference sequence). The CDR3 here is CASSTGQGAMNEQYF. In DNA form, the CDR3 reads TGTGCCAGCAGCACCGGACAGGGGGCGATGAACGAGCAGTACTTC.

This clone was recorded only once. The rearrangement uses TRBV4-3 and TRBJ1-1; D not resolved. CDR3 length equals 13 residues. The germline V gene encodes CDR1 LGHNA and CDR2 YSLEER. Trimming shortened V by 3 bases and J by 5 bases, and 10 bases separated the two germline ends. CDR3 protein: CASSHQESTEAFF. The CDR3 nucleotides read TGCGCCAGCAGCCATCAGGAATCTACTGAAGCTTTCTTT.

The chain is built from TRBV7-2 and TRBJ2-3, with TRBD2 identical over 11 bases. The CDR3 is 15 amino acids. Unmatched junction bases numbered 6, after V lost 5 bases and J lost 5 bases. Germline V gene lookup returns CDR1 SGHTA and CDR2 FQGNSA. The DNA for the CDR3 is TGTGCCAGCAGCCAAGCTAGCGGGGGGCGAGATACGCAGTATTTT. Residues: CASSQASGGRDTQYF. The full variable domain, in which reference TRBV7-2 and TRBJ2-3 provide the parts outside the CDR3, is GAGVSQSPSNKVTEKGKDVELRCDPISGHTALYWYRQSLGQGLEFLIYFQGNSAPDKSGLPSDRFSAERTGGSVSTLTIQRTQQEDSAVYLCASSQASGGRDTQYFGPGTRLTVL.

The rearrangement links TRBV27 to TRBJ1-2; D is perhaps TRBD1 (6 bases). The germline V and J ends were trimmed by 3 bases and 7 bases, with 18 bases remaining between them. This CDR3 spans 15 amino acids. Per the germline V gene, CDR1 is MNHEY and CDR2 is SMNVEV (reference sequence). CDR3 nucleotide sequence: TGTGCCAGCAGTTTTAGATCCTTTTCAGGGGTTGGCTACACCTTC. Protein product: CASSFRSFSGVGYTF.

V is TRBV9 and J is TRBJ2-5; 10 bases match TRBD1. Germline V CDR1 and CDR2: SGDLS, YYNGEE. Trimming removed 3 bases from V and 2 bases from J; junction bases left unmatched: 4. The CDR3 consists of 15 residues. Here the CDR3 reads CASSGRDRGQETQYF. The CDR3 DNA follows: TGTGCCAGCAGCGGTCGGGACAGGGGTCAAGAGACCCAGTACTTC.

The chain joins TRBV2 to TRBJ2-1; 7 nucleotides align to TRBD2. Germline V gives CDR1 SNHLY, CDR2 FYNNEI. The length of the CDR3 is 14 residues. V shed 5 bases and J 5 bases; nucleotides not matched to a gene: 6. This CDR3 reads CASSPRAGDNEQFF. In DNA form, the CDR3 reads TGTGCCAGCAGTCCCCGGGCGGGGGACAATGAGCAGTTCTTC.

This rearrangement joins TRBV28 to TRBJ1-6, with TRBD1 matching over 7 bases. The V and J ends lost 4 bases and 3 bases, in that order; junction bases with no gene match: 6. The germline CDR1 and CDR2 sequences are MDHEN and SYDVKM. The CDR3 length is 16 residues. CDR3 sequence reads: CASSSARDSYNSPLHF. The CDR3 nucleotides are TGTGCCAGCAGTTCGGCCCGGGACAGCTATAATTCACCCCTCCACTTT.

The rearrangement links TRBV4-2 to TRBJ2-7; 7 bases are shared with TRBD1. This CDR3 region has 15 residues. CDR1 LGHNA and CDR2 YNFKEQ come from the germline V gene. V lost 0 bases to trimming and J lost 2 bases; unmatched junction nucleotides: 4. This CDR3 is CASSQEGQLTYEQYF. CDR3 coding DNA: TGTGCCAGCAGCCAAGAGGGACAGCTCACCTACGAGCAGTACTTC.

The chain employs TRBV19 and TRBJ1-4; the match to TRBD1 covers 9 bases. J gave up 4 bases and V 7 bases, and 10 bases lay outside the gene matches. The CDR3 contains 16 residues. Germline values: CDR1 LNHDA, CDR2 SQIVND (reference sequence). The CDR3 nucleotides read TGTGCCAGTACCGGGACAGGGCATGCGGTTAATGAAAAACTGTTTTTT. Its protein is CASTGTGHAVNEKLFF.

The chain has TRBV7-2 and TRBJ1-1; unclear D gene. The CDR3 loop spans 12 amino acids. The V and J ends lost 7 bases and 7 bases respectively, with 13 bases between them. CDR1 is SGHTA and CDR2 is FQGNSA in the germline V gene. CDR3 sequence reads: CASTPVGSEAFF. The CDR3 region has the DNA TGTGCCAGCACCCCCGTGGGCAGTGAAGCTTTCTTT. The entire variable domain, with the rest obtained from reference TRBV7-2 and TRBJ1-1, is as follows: GAGVSQSPSNKVTEKGKDVELRCDPISGHTALYWYRQSLGQGLEFLIYFQGNSAPDKSGLPSDRFSAERTGGSVSTLTIQRTQQEDSAVYLCASTPVGSEAFFGQGTRLTVV.

The chain links TRBV9 to TRBJ2-6; the D gene is possibly TRBD1 (5 bases). Germline V lookup: CDR1 SGDLS, CDR2 YYNGEE. V lost 0 bases to trimming and J lost 1 base, with 14 bases between them. The CDR3 runs to 18 residues. CDR3: CASSVGPSGWSGANVLTF. The CDR3 DNA reads TGTGCCAGCAGCGTAGGTCCTTCAGGGTGGTCTGGGGCCAACGTCCTGACTTTC.

This chain joins TRBV5-1 and TRBJ2-7, with 8 nucleotides matching TRBD2. In germline, CDR1 is SGHRS, CDR2 YFSETQ. V was clipped by 0 bases and J by 3 bases; unmatched bases: 5. The CDR3 is 15 residues long. CDR3 region: CASSLAKGLVYEQYF. As DNA, the CDR3 is TGCGCCAGCAGCTTGGCCAAGGGACTAGTCTACGAGCAGTACTTC.

The CDR3 DNA reads as TGTGCCAGCTCTCAACAGGGTTTCGACGAGCAGTACTTC. Protein: CASSQQGFDEQYF. This chain links TRBV18 with TRBJ2-7; a possible D gene is TRBD1 (6 bases). With 6 bases removed from V and 5 bases from J, the gap between germline ends came to 14 bases. The germline CDR1 and CDR2 sequences are KGHSH and LQKENI. The CDR3 has 13 amino acids. The full variable domain, with the rest looked up from reference TRBV18 and TRBJ2-7, is NAGVMQNPRHLVRRRGQEARLRCSPMKGHSHVYWYRQLPEEGLKFMVYLQKENIIDESGMPKERFSAEFPKEGPSILRIQQVVRGDSAAYFCASSQQGFDEQYFGPGTRLTVT.

The chain uses TRBV7-9 and TRBJ2-3; the match to TRBD1 covers 10 bases. The junction had 5 bases not matched to a gene; V was cut back by 5 bases and J by 3 bases. This CDR3 comprises 15 residues. The germline gives CDR1 SEHNR, CDR2 FQNEAQ (reference sequence). The CDR3 DNA sequence: TGTGCCAGCAGCACCGGGACAGGGGCTACAGATACGCAGTATTTT. Its translation is CASSTGTGATDTQYF. Combining the CDR3 with reference TRBV7-9 and TRBJ2-3 gives the whole variable domain DTGVSQNPRHKITKRGQNVTFRCDPISEHNRLYWYRQTLGQGPEFLTYFQNEAQLEKSRLLSDRFSAERPKGSFSTLEIQRTEQGDSAMYLCASSTGTGATDTQYFGPGTRLTVL.

The rearrangement joins TRBV13 to TRBJ2-1; D may be TRBD2 (6 bases). Germline V gene sequence: CDR1 PRHDT, CDR2 FYEKMQ (reference sequence). The germline V and J ends were trimmed by 0 bases and 5 bases, with 11 bases remaining between them. This CDR3 spans 15 amino acids. CDR3 protein: CASSLGGQRDNEQFF. DNA for the CDR3: TGTGCCAGCAGCTTAGGGGGGCAGCGGGACAATGAGCAGTTCTTC.

The chain is built from TRBV4-1 and TRBJ1-5; D remains unclear. The ends were cut back, 5 bases at V and 3 bases at J, with 11 bases in the middle. This CDR3 has 14 amino acids. Germline CDR1 and CDR2: MGHRA and YSYEKL. The CDR3 nucleotides read TGCGCCAGCAGCACAAGCGGCCTCAATCAGCCCCAGCATTTT. Its translation: CASSTSGLNQPQHF.

V gene TRBV10-3 combines with J gene TRBJ1-6; maybe TRBD1 (6 bases). Deletions cut 10 bases from V and 7 bases from J, with 17 bases between. The germline V gene encodes CDR1 ENHRY and CDR2 SYGVKD. The length of the CDR3 is 14 residues. The CDR3 coding sequence is TGTGCCAATGCCGAGGGGGGGCACAATTCACCCCTCCACTTT. Amino acids: CANAEGGHNSPLHF.